The rows below give T cell receptor beta chains drawn from one sample of a study of shared clonotypes between healthy human individuals. Sequencing was performed with immunoSEQ multiplex PCR; in TCRdb, only in-frame clones are kept and a portion is missing. The sample has roughly 530,000 clones; 90% to 97% are singletons. Source material: naive CD4+ T cells sorted from blood. The receptor source for this set is a woman in her thirties in good health. Both conserved end residues are part of each CDR3. The order of the fields is J gene, clone size, V gene, D gene, CDR3 DNA, CDR3 protein. A D gene is named only where the DNA matches it firmly. Clone size is stated in some rows and not others, as once, few, many or a class when expanded.

J: TRBJ2-4; size: once; V: TRBV19; D: -; DNA: TGTGCCAGTAACGGCAGGGGGGTCGACATTCAGTACTTC; CDR3: CASNGRGVDIQYF
J: TRBJ2-3; size: -; V: TRBV19; D: TRBD2; DNA: TGTGCCAGTAGTACTCTAGCGGGAGGGAGCCCAGATACGCAGTATTTT; CDR3: CASSTLAGGSPDTQYF
J: TRBJ1-2; size: -; V: TRBV28; D: TRBD1; DNA: TGTGCCAGCAGTTCCGGACAGGATGTCGGCTACACCTTC; CDR3: CASSSGQDVGYTF
J: TRBJ2-5; size: -; V: TRBV5-6; D: -; DNA: TGTGCCAGCAGCACCCGGGGACAAGAGACCCAGTACTTC; CDR3: CASSTRGQETQYF
J: TRBJ2-7; size: -; V: TRBV10-3; D: -; DNA: TGTGCCATCATGACGAACTGGGGCTACGAGCAGTACTTC; CDR3: CAIMTNWGYEQYF
J: TRBJ1-1; size: -; V: TRBV7-2; D: TRBD1; DNA: TGTGCCAGCAGCTTGACAGGGGTGGAAATGAACACTGAAGCTTTCTTT; CDR3: CASSLTGVEMNTEAFF
J: TRBJ2-5; size: -; V: TRBV28; D: TRBD2; DNA: TGTGCCAGCAGTCCCCTCGTAGCGGGGGGGAGGGAGACCCAGTACTTC; CDR3: CASSPLVAGGRETQYF
J: TRBJ1-3; size: -; V: TRBV13; D: TRBD1; DNA: TGTGCCAGCAGCTTGGCGGGACAGGGGAACACCATATATTTT; CDR3: CASSLAGQGNTIYF
J: TRBJ2-1; size: -; V: TRBV10-1; D: TRBD2; DNA: TGCGCCAGCAGTGAGAGTAGTAGCGGGAACAATGAGCAGTTCTTC; CDR3: CASSESSSGNNEQFF
J: TRBJ1-1; size: once; V: TRBV11-2; D: TRBD1; DNA: TGTGCCAGCAGCTTCGACAGGGGGACCACTGAAGCTTTCTTT; CDR3: CASSFDRGTTEAFF
J: TRBJ2-7; size: -; V: TRBV28; D: -; DNA: TGTGCCAGCAGTTTAGCCAGGGGCTACGAGCAGTACTTC; CDR3: CASSLARGYEQYF
J: TRBJ2-7; size: -; V: TRBV27; D: -; DNA: TGTGCCAGCAGTTGGGGGTCATACGGTTCCGAGCAGTACTTC; CDR3: CASSWGSYGSEQYF
J: TRBJ1-1; size: -; V: TRBV29-1; D: -; DNA: TGCAGCGTCCAGGTATCAGCTGAAGCTTTCTTT; CDR3: CSVQVSAEAFF
J: TRBJ2-3; size: -; V: TRBV5-4; D: -; DNA: TGTGCCAGCAGGGGGACTCCCGTCGCTAGCACAGATACGCAGTATTTT; CDR3: CASRGTPVASTDTQYF
J: TRBJ1-2; size: once; V: TRBV28; D: TRBD1; DNA: TGTGCCAGCAGTGCGGGACAGGGGACGGGTGGCTACACCTTC; CDR3: CASSAGQGTGGYTF
J: TRBJ2-1; size: -; V: TRBV6-1; D: TRBD2; DNA: TGTGCCAGCAGTGAATCCGGGACTAGCGGGGGAGACTACAATGAGCAGTTCTTC; CDR3: CASSESGTSGGDYNEQFF
J: TRBJ2-7; size: once; V: TRBV30; D: TRBD2; DNA: TGTGCCTGGAGCGGGACTAGCGGGTCCTACGAGCAGTACTTC; CDR3: CAWSGTSGSYEQYF
J: TRBJ2-2; size: -; V: TRBV5-1; D: TRBD2; DNA: TGCGCCAGCAGCTCTCCAGCGGGAACGAACACCGGGGAGCTGTTTTTT; CDR3: CASSSPAGTNTGELFF
J: TRBJ2-5; size: once; V: TRBV21-1; D: -; DNA: TGTGCCAGCAGCAAAGGGACGGGCCAAGAGACCCAGTACTTC; CDR3: CASSKGTGQETQYF
J: TRBJ2-1; size: once; V: TRBV28; D: TRBD2; DNA: TGTGCCAGCAGTGGGGGGGTTAATTTCAATGAGCAGTTCTTC; CDR3: CASSGGVNFNEQFF
J: TRBJ1-2; size: -; V: TRBV7-2; D: TRBD1; DNA: TGTGCCAGCAGCTTAGAAGGACAGGGGGGCTACACCTTC; CDR3: CASSLEGQGGYTF
J: TRBJ1-2; size: -; V: TRBV18; D: -; DNA: TGTGCCAGCGAGTCCGACACTAACTATGGCTACACCTTC; CDR3: CASESDTNYGYTF
J: TRBJ2-1; size: -; V: TRBV15; D: TRBD2; DNA: TGTGCCACCAGCAACAGACTAGCAGGCGAGCAGTTCTTC; CDR3: CATSNRLAGEQFF
J: TRBJ1-2; size: few; V: TRBV7-6; D: TRBD1; DNA: TGTGCCAGCAGCCCCAACAGGGGGCGAGGCTATGGCTACACCTTC; CDR3: CASSPNRGRGYGYTF
J: TRBJ1-2; size: -; V: TRBV29-1; D: -; DNA: TGCAGCGTTGGACCCGCCGAAGGACAGATGAACTATGGCTACACCTTC; CDR3: CSVGPAEGQMNYGYTF
J: TRBJ2-7; size: -; V: TRBV6-5; D: TRBD2; DNA: TGTGCCAGCAGTGGTAGCGGGTCCTTCTCCTACGAGCAGTACTTC; CDR3: CASSGSGSFSYEQYF
J: TRBJ1-2; size: once; V: TRBV5-6; D: -; DNA: TGTGCCAGCAGCGTGGAAAAGGGAGTCTATGGCTACACCTTC; CDR3: CASSVEKGVYGYTF
J: TRBJ1-1; size: -; V: TRBV28; D: -; DNA: TGTGCCAGCAGTTTCGGACAGTCCTACCATTTGAACACTGAAGCTTTCTTT; CDR3: CASSFGQSYHLNTEAFF
J: TRBJ2-2; size: -; V: TRBV11-2; D: -; DNA: TGTGCCAGCAGATTGATACCCGGGGAGCTGTTTTTT; CDR3: CASRLIPGELFF
J: TRBJ2-3; size: -; V: TRBV19; D: -; DNA: TGTGCCAGTAGTCCGGGACCTCTCACAGATACGCAGTATTTT; CDR3: CASSPGPLTDTQYF
J: TRBJ2-2; size: -; V: TRBV6-5; D: TRBD1; DNA: TGTGCCAGCAGATCGGACAGGGTCTTCACCGGGGAGCTGTTTTTT; CDR3: CASRSDRVFTGELFF
J: TRBJ2-5; size: -; V: TRBV18; D: -; DNA: TGTGCCAGCTCACCACAAGAGCGAGAGACCCAGTACTTC; CDR3: CASSPQERETQYF
J: TRBJ2-7; size: -; V: TRBV30; D: -; DNA: TGTGCCGGAAGGGACGAGCAGTACTTC; CDR3: CAGRDEQYF
J: TRBJ2-5; size: -; V: TRBV7-2; D: TRBD2; DNA: TGTGCCAGCAGCTTAGAACTGTACGGAGCGGGGGCGCGGGAGACCCAGTACTTC; CDR3: CASSLELYGAGARETQYF
J: TRBJ2-6; size: -; V: TRBV19; D: -; DNA: TGTGCCAGTAGTATAGATCTGTCTGGGGCCAACGTCCTGACTTTC; CDR3: CASSIDLSGANVLTF
J: TRBJ2-5; size: -; V: TRBV15; D: -; DNA: TGTGCCACCAGCAGAGATCAGGAGACCCAGTACTTC; CDR3: CATSRDQETQYF
J: TRBJ1-2; size: -; V: TRBV28; D: TRBD1; DNA: TGTGCCAGCCGGGCGCCCCACAGGGGCGAATTGGGCTACACCTTC; CDR3: CASRAPHRGELGYTF
J: TRBJ2-7; size: once; V: TRBV6-1; D: -; DNA: TGTGCCAGCAGTGAAGCCACGGGAGCCACCTACGAGCAGTACTTC; CDR3: CASSEATGATYEQYF
J: TRBJ2-7; size: -; V: TRBV4-1; D: -; DNA: TGCGCCAGCAGCCAAGCCCACAGGGACTACTCCTACGAGCAGTACTTC; CDR3: CASSQAHRDYSYEQYF
J: TRBJ2-6; size: -; V: TRBV10-1; D: TRBD2; DNA: TGCGCCAGCAGTGAAAGGACTAGCGGGAGGGGTGGGGCCAACGTCCTGACTTTC; CDR3: CASSERTSGRGGANVLTF
J: TRBJ1-1; size: -; V: TRBV2; D: -; DNA: TGTGCCAGCAGGGAACAGGACGTTGAAGCTTTCTTT; CDR3: CASREQDVEAFF
J: TRBJ1-1; size: -; V: TRBV5-1; D: -; DNA: TGCGCCAGCAGCTTGACAGCCAGCAGCATGAACACTGAAGCTTTCTTT; CDR3: CASSLTASSMNTEAFF
J: TRBJ1-2; size: -; V: TRBV5-1; D: -; DNA: TGCGCCAGCAGCTTGGCTCCGGGGGGCACTAACTATGGCTACACCTTC; CDR3: CASSLAPGGTNYGYTF
J: TRBJ2-7; size: -; V: TRBV11-3; D: -; DNA: TGTGCCAGCAGCTTAGGGACACTCCCTTGGGGCGAGCAGTACTTC; CDR3: CASSLGTLPWGEQYF
J: TRBJ1-3; size: -; V: TRBV6-1; D: -; DNA: TGTGCCAGCAGTGCGGACGGTTCTTCTCCAAACACCATATATTTT; CDR3: CASSADGSSPNTIYF
J: TRBJ2-7; size: -; V: TRBV6-1; D: -; DNA: TGTGCCAGCACCCCTCCGCCGGTGAGCTCCTACGAGCAGTACTTC; CDR3: CASTPPPVSSYEQYF
J: TRBJ1-1; size: -; V: TRBV7-6; D: -; DNA: TGTGCCAGCAGCGAAGACACCCTGAACACTGAAGCTTTCTTT; CDR3: CASSEDTLNTEAFF
J: TRBJ2-1; size: -; V: TRBV6-6; D: -; DNA: TGTGCCAGCAGTTACAGTCACACGCTCAATGAGCAGTTCTTC; CDR3: CASSYSHTLNEQFF
J: TRBJ1-5; size: -; V: TRBV19; D: -; DNA: TGTGCCAGTAGCCCGACAGGTGGGAATTATCAATTCCCCCAGCATTTT; CDR3: CASSPTGGNYQFPQHF
J: TRBJ1-5; size: -; V: TRBV4-1; D: -; DNA: TGCGCCAGCAGCCAAGAGCTCCGCGGGAAAAAGGGGGACAAACCCCAGCATTTT; CDR3: CASSQELRGKKGDKPQHF
J: TRBJ2-7; size: -; V: TRBV29-1; D: TRBD2; DNA: TGCAGCGTTGAGGGTAGCGGGAGTGGCGAGCAGTACTTC; CDR3: CSVEGSGSGEQYF
J: TRBJ2-7; size: once; V: TRBV11-2; D: TRBD1; DNA: TGTGCCAGCAGCTTAGCAGGGACAGGGGTCGAGCAGTACTTC; CDR3: CASSLAGTGVEQYF
J: TRBJ2-7; size: -; V: TRBV7-8; D: TRBD2; DNA: TGTGCCAGCAGCTTAAGACTAGCGGGAGGGATTGAGATTCGGCAGTACTTC; CDR3: CASSLRLAGGIEIRQYF
J: TRBJ1-1; size: -; V: TRBV29-1; D: -; DNA: TGCAGCGTTGATTCCGCTGCTCGACAACCGAACACTGAAGCTTTCTTT; CDR3: CSVDSAARQPNTEAFF